This T cell receptor beta chain was sequenced in a study of CD8 T cells in Susac syndrome. With random hexamers, roughly 0.5 to 1 ug RNA was reverse transcribed. Amplification of TCR beta CDR3 across 54 Vbeta and 13 Jbeta was performed with immunoSEQ multiplex PCR. TCRdb used MiXCR to reprocess the immunoSEQ multiplex PCR reads, holding one entry per CDR3 protein. In the table there are about 300,000 distinct CDR3 sequences, approximately 89% of which are singletons. Sequencing of TCR beta was performed on blood CD8+ T cells and on blood CD4+ T cells. Broader study findings: It was acknowledged by the study that relatively few individuals were included in its TCR sequencing and HLA analysis.

As concerns this clonotype: The antigen remains unidentified.

Germline lookup yields CDR1 MNHNS and CDR2 SASEGT. The V gene end was trimmed by 4 bases and the J gene end by 5 bases; junction bases not matched to a gene: 11. The CDR3 runs to 16 residues. The rearrangement links TRBV6-1 to TRBJ2-5; 9 nucleotides align to TRBD1. What was sequenced was CD8+ T cells from PBMCs. This clonotype was obtained from a human donor with multiple sclerosis. The CDR3 region is CASSARQGGFGETQYF. In DNA, the CDR3 is TGTGCCAGCAGTGCGCGACAGGGGGGATTCGGGGAGACCCAGTACTTC.